This T cell receptor beta chain came from a study of PD-1 blockade in mismatch repair-deficient tumors. Study in general: Patients had 12 mismatch repair-deficient cancer types, all previously treated and progressing.

Measured with immunoSEQ multiplex PCR; TCRdb has only the in-frame clones, and not every one. The sample contains about 14,000 clones, roughly 88% of which appear only once. The germline V and J ends were trimmed by 1 base and 4 bases, with 2 bases remaining between them. The CDR3 has 12 residues. Germline values: CDR1 MDHEN, CDR2 SYDVKM. The chain carries TRBV28 and TRBJ2-1; D uncertain. This material consisted of PBMCs, taken less than 15 weeks after starting pembrolizumab. The clonotype was recovered from an adult with mismatch repair-deficient cancer. The CDR3 nucleotides are TGTGCCAGCAGTTTATCTTACAATGAGCAGTTCTTC. Protein sequence: CASSLSYNEQFF.